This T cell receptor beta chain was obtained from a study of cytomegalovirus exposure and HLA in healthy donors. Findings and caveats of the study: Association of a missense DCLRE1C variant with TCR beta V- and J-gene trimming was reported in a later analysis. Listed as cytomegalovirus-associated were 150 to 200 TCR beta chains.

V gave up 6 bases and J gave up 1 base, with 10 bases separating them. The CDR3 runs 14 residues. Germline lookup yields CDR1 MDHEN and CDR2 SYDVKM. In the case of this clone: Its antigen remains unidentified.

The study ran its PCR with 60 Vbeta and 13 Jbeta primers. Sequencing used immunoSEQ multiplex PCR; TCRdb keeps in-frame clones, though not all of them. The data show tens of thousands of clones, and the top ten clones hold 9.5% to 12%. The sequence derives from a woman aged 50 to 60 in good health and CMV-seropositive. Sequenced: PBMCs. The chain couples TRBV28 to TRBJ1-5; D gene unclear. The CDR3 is CASSISASNQPQHF. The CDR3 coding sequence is TGTGCCAGCAGCATCTCTGCGAGCAATCAGCCCCAGCATTTT.